The TCR beta chain under discussion was sequenced for a study of T cells after yellow fever vaccination. Overall study context: SMART-Seq v4 Ultra Low Input prepared libraries from low-cell fractions.

The CDR3 is made up of 13 amino acids. The V gene lost 3 bases and the J gene lost 7 bases, with 13 bases spanning the gap. Per the germline V gene, CDR1 is LGHNA and CDR2 is YSLEER. This clonotype was seen more than once but under ten times. A universal primer site and UMIs were added as TCR cDNA was made by 5'RACE template switching. TCRdb called the 5' RACE reads again in MiXCR, with one record for every CDR3 protein. Here the sample spans about 85,000 distinct CDR3 sequences, about an eighth being singletons. The rearrangement links TRBV4-3 to TRBJ2-7; weak D call: TRBD1 (7 bases). The sequenced sample was CD8+ T cells not binding an NS4B(214-222) dextramer, sorted from PBMCs, obtained approximately 22 days after the first yellow fever vaccination. This receptor was obtained from a man younger than 35 who received the YFV17D yellow fever vaccine. CDR3 nucleotide sequence: TGCGCCAGCAGCCAGGTCAGGGGGAGGGAGCAGTACGTC. Protein product: CASSQVRGREQYV.